This record covers a single T cell receptor (beta chain). What it binds is not known. Some clones are missing from TCRdb's copy, which holds only in-frame ones; the method was immunoSEQ multiplex PCR. The table has more than 60,000 clones, roughly 84% seen once. These data are taken from a study of OX40 agonist ivuxolimab in advanced cancers. In the study overall: Patients undergoing dose escalation presented with hepatocellular carcinoma, melanoma, renal cell or head and neck cancer. At roughly 83% male, the cohort had a mean age of roughly 60 years, ranging from about 23 to 80.

Study-level points and caveats: At 0.1-3.0 mg/kg, partial responders had clonal expansion among the lowest observed.

Germline V CDR1 and CDR2: MNHNY, SVGAGI (reference sequence). Trimming cost V 6 bases and J 5 bases; bases outside gene matches: 10. The CDR3 length is 15 residues. The TCR comes from an adult with an advanced solid tumor such as melanoma, head and neck, liver or kidney cancer. This rearrangement joins TRBV6-6 to TRBJ1-1; 9 nucleotides line up with TRBD1. The specimen was CD4+ or CD8+ T cells sorted from blood, collected in a trial of the OX40 agonist ivuxolimab. This CDR3 reads CASRMTGTGTTEAFF. The DNA of the CDR3 is TGTGCCAGCAGGATGACCGGGACAGGGACGACTGAAGCTTTCTTT.